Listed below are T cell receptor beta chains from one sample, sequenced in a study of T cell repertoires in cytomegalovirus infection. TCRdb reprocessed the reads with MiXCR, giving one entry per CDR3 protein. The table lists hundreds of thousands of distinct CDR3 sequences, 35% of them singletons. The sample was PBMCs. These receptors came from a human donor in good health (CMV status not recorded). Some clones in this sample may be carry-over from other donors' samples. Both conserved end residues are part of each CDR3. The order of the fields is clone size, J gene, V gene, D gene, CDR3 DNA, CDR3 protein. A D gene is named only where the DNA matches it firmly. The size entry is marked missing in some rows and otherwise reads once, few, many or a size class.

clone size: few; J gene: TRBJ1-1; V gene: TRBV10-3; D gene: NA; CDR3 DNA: TGTGCCATCAGTTCCAGAAGAAACACTGAAGCTTTCTTT; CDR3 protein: CAISSRRNTEAFF
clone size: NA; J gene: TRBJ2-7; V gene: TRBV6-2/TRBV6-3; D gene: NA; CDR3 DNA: TGTGCCTCGAGGGCCACCTGGGAGGAAGAGCAGTACTTC; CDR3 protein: CASRATWEEEQYF
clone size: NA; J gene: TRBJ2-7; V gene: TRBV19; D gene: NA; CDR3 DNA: TGTGCCAGTAGTCCTAACGGCGGGGTGTACGAGCAGTACTTC; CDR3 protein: CASSPNGGVYEQYF
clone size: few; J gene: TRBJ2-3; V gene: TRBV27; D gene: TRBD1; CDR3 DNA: TGTGCCAGCAGTTTAAGTCCACCCCGGGACAGGGGGCCAGATACGCAGTATTTT; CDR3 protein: CASSLSPPRDRGPDTQYF
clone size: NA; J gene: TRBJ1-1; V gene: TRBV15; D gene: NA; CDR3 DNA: TGTGCCACCAGCAGAACAAGGAACACTGAAGCTTTCTTT; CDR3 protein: CATSRTRNTEAFF
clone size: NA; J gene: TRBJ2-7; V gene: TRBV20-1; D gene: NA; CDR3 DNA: TGCAGTGCTAGTGGCGCCGGTCAGACCTACGAGCAGTACTTC; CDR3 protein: CSASGAGQTYEQYF
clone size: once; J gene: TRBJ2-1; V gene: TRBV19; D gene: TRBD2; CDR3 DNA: TGTGCCAGTAGTCCCGAGGGCTCTCTAGCGGGAGTCTACAATGAGCAGTTCTTC; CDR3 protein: CASSPEGSLAGVYNEQFF
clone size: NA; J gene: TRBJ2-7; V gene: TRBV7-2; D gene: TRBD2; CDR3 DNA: TGTGCCAGCAGCTTAGCGCTAGCGGGTACCTACGAGCAGTACTTC; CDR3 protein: CASSLALAGTYEQYF
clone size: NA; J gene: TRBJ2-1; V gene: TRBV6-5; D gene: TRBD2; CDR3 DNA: TGTGCCAGCAGTCGCGGACTAGCGGGAAAGTTTAATGAGCAGTTCTTC; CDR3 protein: CASSRGLAGKFNEQFF
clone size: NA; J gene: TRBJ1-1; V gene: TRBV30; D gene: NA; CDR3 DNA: TGTGCCTGGAACAGAATCAACACTGAAGCTTTCTTT; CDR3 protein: CAWNRINTEAFF
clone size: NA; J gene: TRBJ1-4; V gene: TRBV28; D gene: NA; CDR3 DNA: TGTGCCAGCAGTCCAAGGGCCCGGCCGGGTGAAAAACTGTTTTTT; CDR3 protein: CASSPRARPGEKLFF
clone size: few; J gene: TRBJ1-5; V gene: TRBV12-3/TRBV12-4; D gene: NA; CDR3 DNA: TGTGCCAGCAGTTTTGGGGGGAGTTTTCAGCCCCAGCATTTT; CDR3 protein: CASSFGGSFQPQHF
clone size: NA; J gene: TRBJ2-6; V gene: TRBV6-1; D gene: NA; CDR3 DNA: TGTGCCAGCCGGGGGCTGTCTGGGGCCAACGTCCTGACTTTC; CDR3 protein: CASRGLSGANVLTF
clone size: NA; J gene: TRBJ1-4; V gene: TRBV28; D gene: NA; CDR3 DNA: TGTGCCAGCAGTCCGGGAAGATCAACTGAAAAACTGTTTTTT; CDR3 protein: CASSPGRSTEKLFF
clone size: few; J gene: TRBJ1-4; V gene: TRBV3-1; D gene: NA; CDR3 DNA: TGTGCCAGCAGCCCCCGAAGGACATTGGCGGCCGAAAAACTGTTTTTT; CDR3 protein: CASSPRRTLAAEKLFF
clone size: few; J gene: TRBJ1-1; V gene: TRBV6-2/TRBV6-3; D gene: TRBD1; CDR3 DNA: TGTGCCAGCAGAAGCCCCGGGACAGGGACTTTCTTT; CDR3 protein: CASRSPGTGTFF
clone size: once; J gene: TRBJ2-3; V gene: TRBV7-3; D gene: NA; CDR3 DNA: TGTGCCAGCAGCTTAGCGTACACAGATACGCAGTTTTTT; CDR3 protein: CASSLAYTDTQFF
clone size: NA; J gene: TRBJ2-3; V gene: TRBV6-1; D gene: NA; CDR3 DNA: TGTGCCAGCAGTAGCCGGGGAAACCCAGATACGCAGTATTTT; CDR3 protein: CASSSRGNPDTQYF
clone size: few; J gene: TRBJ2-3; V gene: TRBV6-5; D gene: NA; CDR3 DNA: TGTGCCAGCAGTTACATCCCAGGGTCGATTGGAGATACGCAGTATTTT; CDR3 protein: CASSYIPGSIGDTQYF
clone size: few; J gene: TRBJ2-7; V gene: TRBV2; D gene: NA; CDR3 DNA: TGTGCCAGCAGTGACATGGGGGGCTCCTACGAGCAGTACTTC; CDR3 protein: CASSDMGGSYEQYF
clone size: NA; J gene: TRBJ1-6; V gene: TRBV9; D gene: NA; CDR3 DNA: TGTGCCAGCAGCGTAGCGGAAGGGATCCCACCCCTCCACTTT; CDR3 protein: CASSVAEGIPPLHF
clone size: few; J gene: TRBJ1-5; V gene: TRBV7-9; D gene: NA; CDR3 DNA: TGTGCCAGCAGCTTAGCACAGGGCGGCAATCAGCCCCAGCATTTT; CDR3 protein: CASSLAQGGNQPQHF
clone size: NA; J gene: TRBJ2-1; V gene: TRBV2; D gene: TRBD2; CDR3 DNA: TGTGCCAGCAGTGAAGGGACTAGCGGGAGTGCACGGAACAATGAGCAGTTCTTC; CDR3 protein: CASSEGTSGSARNNEQFF
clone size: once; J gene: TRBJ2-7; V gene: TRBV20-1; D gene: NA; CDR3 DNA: TGCAGTGCTAGAGGATGGCGGGCTTCCTACGAGCAGTACTTC; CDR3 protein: CSARGWRASYEQYF
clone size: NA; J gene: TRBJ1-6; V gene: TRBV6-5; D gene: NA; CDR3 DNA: TGTGCCAGCAGTTACGTCGGGCATTCACCCCTCCACTTT; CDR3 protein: CASSYVGHSPLHF
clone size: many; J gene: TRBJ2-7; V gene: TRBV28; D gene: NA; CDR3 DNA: TGTGCCAGCAGTTCACTTCCAATCGGGACATTCGAGCAGTACTTC; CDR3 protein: CASSSLPIGTFEQYF
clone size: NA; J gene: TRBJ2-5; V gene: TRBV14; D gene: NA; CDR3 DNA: TGTGCCAGCAGCTCCAAAGGCTCAGCCCAAGAGACCCAGTACTTC; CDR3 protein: CASSSKGSAQETQYF
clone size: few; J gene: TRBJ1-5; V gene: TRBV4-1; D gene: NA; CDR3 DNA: TGCGCCAGCAGCCAAGATAGGGTCACTCAGCCCCAGCATTTT; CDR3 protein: CASSQDRVTQPQHF
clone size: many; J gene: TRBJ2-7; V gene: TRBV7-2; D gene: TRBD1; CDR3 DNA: TGTGCCAGCAGCCCCTCGACAGGGGCAAGATCCCCCTACGAGCAGTACTTC; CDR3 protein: CASSPSTGARSPYEQYF
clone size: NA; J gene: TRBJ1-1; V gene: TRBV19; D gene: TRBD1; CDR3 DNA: TGTGCCAGTAGTATGGGACAGGGGGCAAGTGAAGCTTTCTTT; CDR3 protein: CASSMGQGASEAFF
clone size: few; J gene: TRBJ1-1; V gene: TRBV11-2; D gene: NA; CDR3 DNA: TGTGCCAGCAGCTTAGTGGCCGGGGGCATCACTGAAGCTTTCTTT; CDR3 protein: CASSLVAGGITEAFF
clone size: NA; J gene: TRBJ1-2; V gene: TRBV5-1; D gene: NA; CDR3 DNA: TGCGCCAGCAGCGGGGACACTTACTATGGCTACACCTTC; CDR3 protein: CASSGDTYYGYTF
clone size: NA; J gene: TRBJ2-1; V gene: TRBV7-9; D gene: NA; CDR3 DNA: TGTGCCAGCAGCTCCGGCGGTAGCAGGGGCGATGAGCAGTTCTTC; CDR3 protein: CASSSGGSRGDEQFF
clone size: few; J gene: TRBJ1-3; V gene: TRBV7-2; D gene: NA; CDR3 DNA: TGTGCCAGCAGCTTAGGCTACGGAAACACCATATATTTT; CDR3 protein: CASSLGYGNTIYF
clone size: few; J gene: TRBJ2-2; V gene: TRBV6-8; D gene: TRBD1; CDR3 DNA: TGTGCCAGCAGCTGGACAGGGGAGAACACCGGGGAGCTGTTTTTT; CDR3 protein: CASSWTGENTGELFF
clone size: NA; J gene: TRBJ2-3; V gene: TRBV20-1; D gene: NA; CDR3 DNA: TGCAGTGCTAGGGGATCCGGGACAGGGATTCGCAGCGGGAGCCCCACAGATACGCAGTATTTT; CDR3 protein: CSARGSGTGIRSGSPTDTQYF
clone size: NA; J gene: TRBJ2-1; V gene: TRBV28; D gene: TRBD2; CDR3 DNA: TGTGCCAGCAGTTTTGCAAGGACTAGCGGGAGGAAGACGTCGCGGTTCTTC; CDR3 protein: CASSFARTSGRKTSRFF
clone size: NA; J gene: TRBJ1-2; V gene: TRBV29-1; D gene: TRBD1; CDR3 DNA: TGCAGCGCTGACACCGGGACAGGGGCCCAGCCCACTGGCTACACCTTC; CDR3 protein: CSADTGTGAQPTGYTF
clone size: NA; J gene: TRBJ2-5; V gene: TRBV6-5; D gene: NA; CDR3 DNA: TGTGCCAGCAGTTACTTCGGCAGAACATTACAAGAGACCCAGTACTTC; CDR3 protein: CASSYFGRTLQETQYF
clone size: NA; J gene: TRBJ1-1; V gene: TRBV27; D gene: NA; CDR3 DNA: TGTGCCAGAAGTTTACGTCGGCTGAACACTGAATCTTTCTTT; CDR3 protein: CARSLRRLNTESFF
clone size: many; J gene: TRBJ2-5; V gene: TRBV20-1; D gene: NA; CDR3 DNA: TGCAGTGCTAGAGGAGGAAAAGAGACCCAGTACTTC; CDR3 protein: CSARGGKETQYF
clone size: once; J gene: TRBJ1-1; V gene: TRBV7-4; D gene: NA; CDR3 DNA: TGTGCCAGCAGCCCCCCACCTGACAGTGCTGAAGCTTTCTTT; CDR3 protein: CASSPPPDSAEAFF
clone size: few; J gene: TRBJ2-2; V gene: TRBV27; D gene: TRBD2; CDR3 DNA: TGTGCCAGCAGTTTATCGGGACTAGCGGGAGAAGTCACCGGGGAGCTGTTTTTT; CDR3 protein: CASSLSGLAGEVTGELFF
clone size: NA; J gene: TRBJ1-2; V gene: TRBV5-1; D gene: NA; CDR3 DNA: TGCGCCAGCAGCTCGCGAACGACGGGAGAGGGAGGCTACACCTTC; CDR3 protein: CASSSRTTGEGGYTF
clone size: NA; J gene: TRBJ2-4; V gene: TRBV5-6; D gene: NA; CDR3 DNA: TGTGCCAGCAGCTTTTCGGACATTCAGTACTTC; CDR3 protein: CASSFSDIQYF
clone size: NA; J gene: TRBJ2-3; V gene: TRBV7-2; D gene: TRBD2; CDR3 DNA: TGTGCCAGCAGCTTAGCGATCATTGGGCTAGCGGGGGTAGATACGCAGTATTTT; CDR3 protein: CASSLAIIGLAGVDTQYF
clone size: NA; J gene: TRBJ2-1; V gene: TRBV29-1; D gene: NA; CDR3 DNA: TGCAGCGTTGATGCGTACAATGAGCAGTTCTTC; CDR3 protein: CSVDAYNEQFF
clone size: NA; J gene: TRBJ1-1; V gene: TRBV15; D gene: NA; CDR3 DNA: TGTGCCACCAGCAGAGACAGTTGGGCCACTGAAGCTTTCTTT; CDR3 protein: CATSRDSWATEAFF
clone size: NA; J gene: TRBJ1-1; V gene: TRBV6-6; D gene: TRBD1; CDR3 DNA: TGTGCCAGCAACCAGGGGGGTACTGAAGCTTTCTTT; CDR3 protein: CASNQGGTEAFF
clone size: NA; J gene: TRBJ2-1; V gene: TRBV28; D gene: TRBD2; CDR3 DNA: TGTGCCAGCCTAGCGGGAGGATTCAATGAGCAGTTCTTC; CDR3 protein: CASLAGGFNEQFF
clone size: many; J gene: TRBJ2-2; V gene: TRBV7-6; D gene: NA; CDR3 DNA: TGTGCCAGCAGCGCAAAACAGGGAGCGAACACCGGGGAGCTGTTTTTT; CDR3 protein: CASSAKQGANTGELFF
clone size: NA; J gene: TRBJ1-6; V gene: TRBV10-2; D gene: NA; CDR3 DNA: TGCGCCAGCAGTGCCCAACAGGGCACACCCCTCCACTTT; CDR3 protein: CASSAQQGTPLHF